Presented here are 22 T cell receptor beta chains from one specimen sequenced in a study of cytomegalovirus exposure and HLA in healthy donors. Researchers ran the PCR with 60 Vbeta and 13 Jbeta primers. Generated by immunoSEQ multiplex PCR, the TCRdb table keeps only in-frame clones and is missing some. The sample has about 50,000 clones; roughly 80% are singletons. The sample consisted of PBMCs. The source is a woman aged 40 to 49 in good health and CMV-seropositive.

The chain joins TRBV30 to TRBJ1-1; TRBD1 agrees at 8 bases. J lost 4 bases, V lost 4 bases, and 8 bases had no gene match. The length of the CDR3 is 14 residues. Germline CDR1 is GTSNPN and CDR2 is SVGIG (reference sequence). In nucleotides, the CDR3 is TGTGCCTGGAAAGACAGGGGAGGATTCACTGAAGCTTTCTTT. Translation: CAWKDRGGFTEAFF.

The CDR3 spells CATSGRTGQADTQYF. CDR3 nucleotide sequence: TGTGCCACCAGCGGAAGGACAGGGCAGGCAGATACGCAGTATTTT. V and J are TRBV15 and TRBJ2-3; 8 nucleotides match TRBD1. The CDR3 spans 15 residues. Germline-derived CDR1 and CDR2 are LNHNV and YYDKDF (reference sequence). V lost 5 bases to trimming and J lost 4 bases; unmatched junction nucleotides: 8.

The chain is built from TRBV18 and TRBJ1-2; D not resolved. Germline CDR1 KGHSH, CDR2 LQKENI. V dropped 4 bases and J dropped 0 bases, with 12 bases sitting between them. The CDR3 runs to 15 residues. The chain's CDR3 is CASSLDIFANYGYTF. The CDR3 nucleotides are TGTGCCAGCTCACTAGACATTTTCGCTAACTATGGCTACACCTTC. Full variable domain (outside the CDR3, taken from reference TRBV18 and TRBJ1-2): NAGVMQNPRHLVRRRGQEARLRCSPMKGHSHVYWYRQLPEEGLKFMVYLQKENIIDESGMPKERFSAEFPKEGPSILRIQQVVRGDSAAYFCASSLDIFANYGYTFGSGTRLTVV.

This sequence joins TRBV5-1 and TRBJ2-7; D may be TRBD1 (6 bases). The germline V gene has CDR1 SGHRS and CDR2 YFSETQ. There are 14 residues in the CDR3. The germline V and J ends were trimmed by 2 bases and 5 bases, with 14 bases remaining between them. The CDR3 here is CASSFGTLNDEQYF. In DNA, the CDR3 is TGCGCCAGCAGCTTTGGGACACTAAACGACGAGCAGTACTTC.

The CDR3 is CASSLRWGGDTQYF. The CDR3 coding sequence is TGTGCCAGCAGCCTACGTTGGGGAGGAGATACGCAGTATTTT. This chain connects TRBV11-2 to TRBJ2-3, with TRBD2 as a possible D gene (6 bases). The germline V gene has CDR1 SGHAT and CDR2 FQNNGV. The CDR3 runs to 14 residues. V was shortened by 5 bases and J by 5 bases, with 14 bases between the two germline ends.

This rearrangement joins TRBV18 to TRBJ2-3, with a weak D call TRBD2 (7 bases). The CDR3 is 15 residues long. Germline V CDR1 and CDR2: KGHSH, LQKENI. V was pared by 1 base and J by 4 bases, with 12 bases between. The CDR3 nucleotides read TGTGCCAGCTCACCACTTCGGGGGGCGGCAGATACGCAGTATTTT. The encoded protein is CASSPLRGAADTQYF.

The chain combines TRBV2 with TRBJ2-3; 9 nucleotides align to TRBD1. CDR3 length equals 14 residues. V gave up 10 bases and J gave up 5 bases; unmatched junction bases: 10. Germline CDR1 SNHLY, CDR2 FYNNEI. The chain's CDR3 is CATETGGIIDTQYF. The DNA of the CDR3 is TGTGCCACCGAGACAGGGGGAATAATAGATACGCAGTATTTT.

As DNA, the CDR3 is TGTGCCAGCAGCAAAGGGGGGGTAGGGGAAAAACTGTTTTTT. Protein: CASSKGGVGEKLFF. This sequence joins TRBV7-3 and TRBJ1-4, with D possibly being TRBD1 (6 bases). Looked up from germline, CDR1 is SGHTA and CDR2 is FQGTGA. CDR3 length: 14 residues. V was shortened by 5 bases and J by 8 bases, with 15 bases between the two germline ends.

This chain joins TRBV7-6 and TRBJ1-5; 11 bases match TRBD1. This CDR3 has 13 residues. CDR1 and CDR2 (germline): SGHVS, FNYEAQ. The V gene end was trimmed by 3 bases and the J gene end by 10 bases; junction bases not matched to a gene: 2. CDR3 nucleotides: TGTGCCAGCAGCTTGGGACAGGGGGACCCCCAGCATTTT. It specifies CASSLGQGDPQHF.

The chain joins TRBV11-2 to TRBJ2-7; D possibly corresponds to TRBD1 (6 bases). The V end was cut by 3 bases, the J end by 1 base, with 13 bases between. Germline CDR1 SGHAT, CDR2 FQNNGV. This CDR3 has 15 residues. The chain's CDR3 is CASSFRPDSSYEQYF. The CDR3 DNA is TGTGCCAGCAGCTTCCGGCCGGACAGTTCCTACGAGCAGTACTTC.

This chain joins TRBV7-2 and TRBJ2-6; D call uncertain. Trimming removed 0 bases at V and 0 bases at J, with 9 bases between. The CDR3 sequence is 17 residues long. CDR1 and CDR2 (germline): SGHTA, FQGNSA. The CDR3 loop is CASSLAGHSSGANVLTF. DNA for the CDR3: TGTGCCAGCAGCTTAGCTGGTCACAGCTCTGGGGCCAACGTCCTGACTTTC.

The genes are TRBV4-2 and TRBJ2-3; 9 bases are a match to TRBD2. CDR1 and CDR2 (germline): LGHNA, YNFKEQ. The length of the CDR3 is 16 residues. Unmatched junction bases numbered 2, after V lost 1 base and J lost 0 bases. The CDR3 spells CASSQGGGASTDTQYF. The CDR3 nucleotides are TGTGCCAGCAGCCAAGGCGGGGGGGCTAGCACAGATACGCAGTATTTT.

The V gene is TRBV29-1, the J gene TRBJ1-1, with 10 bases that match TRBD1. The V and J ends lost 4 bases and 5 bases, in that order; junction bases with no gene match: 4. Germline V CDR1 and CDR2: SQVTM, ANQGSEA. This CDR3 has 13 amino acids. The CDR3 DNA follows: TGCAGCGTTGCCCTGGGACAGGGGACTGAAGCTTTCTTT. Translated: CSVALGQGTEAFF.

The CDR3 DNA reads TGTGCCACCAGCGACCTAGCGGGGGGGCTCGGGGAGCTGTTTTTT. Encoded protein: CATSDLAGGLGELFF. J is TRBJ2-2 and V is TRBV15; 12 bases fit TRBD2. The V and J ends lost 5 bases and 7 bases, in that order; junction bases with no gene match: 5. This CDR3 comprises 15 residues. The germline V gene has CDR1 LNHNV and CDR2 YYDKDF (reference sequence). Variable domain in full (rest from reference TRBV15 and TRBJ2-2): DAMVIQNPRYQVTQFGKPVTLSCSQTLNHNVMYWYQQKSSQAPKLLFHYYDKDFNNEADTPDNFQSRRPNTSFCFLDIRSPGLGDTAMYLCATSDLAGGLGELFFGEGSRLTVL.

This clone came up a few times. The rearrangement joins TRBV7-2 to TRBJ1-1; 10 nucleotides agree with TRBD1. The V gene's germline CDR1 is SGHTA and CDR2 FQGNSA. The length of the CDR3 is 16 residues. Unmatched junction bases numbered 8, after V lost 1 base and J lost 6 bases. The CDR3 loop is CASSLGDRGTTAEAFF. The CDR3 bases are TGTGCCAGCAGCTTAGGGGACAGGGGAACGACTGCTGAAGCTTTCTTT.

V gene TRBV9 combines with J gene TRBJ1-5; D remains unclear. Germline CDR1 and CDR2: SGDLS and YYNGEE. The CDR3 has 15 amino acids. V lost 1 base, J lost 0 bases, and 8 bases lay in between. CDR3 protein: CASSVSGDSNQPQHF. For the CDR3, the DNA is TGTGCCAGCAGCGTATCCGGGGATAGCAATCAGCCCCAGCATTTT.

The CDR3 sequence: CASSRPGPGNEQFF. As DNA, the CDR3 is TGTGCCAGCAGCCGCCCGGGCCCAGGGAATGAGCAGTTCTTC. The chain uses TRBV7-3 and TRBJ2-1; a weak D match, TRBD1 (5 bases). The CDR3 is 14 amino acids. V gave up 5 bases and J gave up 7 bases, with 15 bases separating them. Germline V gene sequence: CDR1 SGHTA, CDR2 FQGTGA. The full variable domain, rest sourced from reference TRBV7-3 and TRBJ2-1, is GAGVSQTPSNKVTEKGKYVELRCDPISGHTALYWYRQSLGQGPEFLIYFQGTGAADDSGLPNDRFFAVRPEGSVSTLKIQRTERGDSAVYLCASSRPGPGNEQFFGPGTRLTVL.

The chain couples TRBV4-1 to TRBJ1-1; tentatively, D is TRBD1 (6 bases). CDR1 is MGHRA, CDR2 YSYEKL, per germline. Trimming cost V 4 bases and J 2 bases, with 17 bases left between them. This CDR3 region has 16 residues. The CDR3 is CASSPPQGGGNTEAFF. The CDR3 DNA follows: TGCGCCAGCAGCCCCCCCCAGGGAGGGGGTAACACTGAAGCTTTCTTT.

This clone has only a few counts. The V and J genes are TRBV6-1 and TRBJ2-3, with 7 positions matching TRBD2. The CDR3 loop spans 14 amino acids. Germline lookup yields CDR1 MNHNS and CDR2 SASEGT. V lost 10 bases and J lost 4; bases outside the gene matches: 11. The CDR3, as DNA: TGTGCCACTCCGGGAGGATCAAGGTCAGATACGCAGTATTTT. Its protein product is CATPGGSRSDTQYF.

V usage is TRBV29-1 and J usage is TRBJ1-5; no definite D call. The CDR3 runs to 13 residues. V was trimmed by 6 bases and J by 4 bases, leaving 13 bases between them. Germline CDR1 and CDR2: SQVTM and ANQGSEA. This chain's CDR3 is CSVGSGPNQPQHF. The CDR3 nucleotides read TGCAGCGTCGGCTCGGGTCCTAATCAGCCCCAGCATTTT.

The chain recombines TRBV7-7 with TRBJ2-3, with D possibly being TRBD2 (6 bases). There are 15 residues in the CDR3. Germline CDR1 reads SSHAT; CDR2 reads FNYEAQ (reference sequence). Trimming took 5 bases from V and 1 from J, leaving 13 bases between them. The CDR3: CASSLHGGGTDTQYF. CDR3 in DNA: TGTGCCAGCAGCCTACACGGAGGGGGCACAGATACGCAGTATTTT.

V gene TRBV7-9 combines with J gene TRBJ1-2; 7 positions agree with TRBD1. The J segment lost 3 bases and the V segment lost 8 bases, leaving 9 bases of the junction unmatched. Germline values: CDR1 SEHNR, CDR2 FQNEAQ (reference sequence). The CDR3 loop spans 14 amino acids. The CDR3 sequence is CASYGQDRDYGYTF. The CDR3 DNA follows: TGTGCCAGCTACGGACAGGATAGGGACTATGGCTACACCTTC. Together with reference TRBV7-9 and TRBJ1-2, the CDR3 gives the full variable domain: DTGVSQNPRHKITKRGQNVTFRCDPISEHNRLYWYRQTLGQGPEFLTYFQNEAQLEKSRLLSDRFSAERPKGSFSTLEIQRTEQGDSAMYLCASYGQDRDYGYTFGSGTRLTVV.